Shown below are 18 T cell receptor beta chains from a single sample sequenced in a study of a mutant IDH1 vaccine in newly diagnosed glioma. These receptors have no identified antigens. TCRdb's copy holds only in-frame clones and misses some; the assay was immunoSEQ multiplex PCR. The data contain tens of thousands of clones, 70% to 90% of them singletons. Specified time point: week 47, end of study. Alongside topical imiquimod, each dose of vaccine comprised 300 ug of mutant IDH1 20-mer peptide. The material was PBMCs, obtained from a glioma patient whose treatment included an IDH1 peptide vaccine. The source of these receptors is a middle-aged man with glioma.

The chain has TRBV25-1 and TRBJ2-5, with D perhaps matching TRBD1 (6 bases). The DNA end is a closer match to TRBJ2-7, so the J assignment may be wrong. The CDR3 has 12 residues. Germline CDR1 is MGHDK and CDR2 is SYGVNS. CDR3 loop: CASSTGFDEQYF. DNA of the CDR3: TGTGCCAGCAGTACAGGGTTCGACGAGCAGTACTTC.

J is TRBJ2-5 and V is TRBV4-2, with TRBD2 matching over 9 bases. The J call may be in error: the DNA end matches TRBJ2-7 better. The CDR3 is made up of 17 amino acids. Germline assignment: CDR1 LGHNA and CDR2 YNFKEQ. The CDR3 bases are TGTGCCAGCAGCCAAGATTCACCTAGCGGGGCTACCTACGAGCAGTACTTC. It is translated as CASSQDSPSGATYEQYF.

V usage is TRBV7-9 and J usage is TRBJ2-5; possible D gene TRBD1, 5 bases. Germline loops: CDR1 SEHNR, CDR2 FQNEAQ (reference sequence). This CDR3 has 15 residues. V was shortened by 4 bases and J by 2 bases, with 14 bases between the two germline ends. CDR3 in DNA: TGTGCCAGCAGCTCAGGACAAAGGATACAAGAGACCCAGTACTTC. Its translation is CASSSGQRIQETQYF. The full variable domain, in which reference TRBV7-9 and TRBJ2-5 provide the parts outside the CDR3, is DTGVSQNPRHKITKRGQNVTFRCDPISEHNRLYWYRQTLGQGPEFLTYFQNEAQLEKSRLLSDRFSAERPKGSFSTLEIQRTEQGDSAMYLCASSSGQRIQETQYFGPGTRLLVL.

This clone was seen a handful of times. CDR3 region: CSAIAEETQYF. CDR3 nucleotide sequence: TGCAGTGCTATAGCGGAAGAGACCCAGTACTTC. The rearrangement joins TRBV20-1 to TRBJ2-5; D is perhaps TRBD2 (6 bases). CDR3 size: 11 residues. Between the trimmed V and J ends, which lost 4 bases and 3 bases, there was a span of 6 bases. Germline V lookup: CDR1 DFQATT, CDR2 SNEGSKA (reference sequence).

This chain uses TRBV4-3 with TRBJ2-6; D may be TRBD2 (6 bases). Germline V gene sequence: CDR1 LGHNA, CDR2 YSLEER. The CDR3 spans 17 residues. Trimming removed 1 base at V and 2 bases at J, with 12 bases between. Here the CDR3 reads CASSQGGGAPGANVLTF. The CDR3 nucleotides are TGCGCCAGCAGCCAAGGAGGAGGGGCGCCTGGGGCCAACGTCCTGACTTTC.

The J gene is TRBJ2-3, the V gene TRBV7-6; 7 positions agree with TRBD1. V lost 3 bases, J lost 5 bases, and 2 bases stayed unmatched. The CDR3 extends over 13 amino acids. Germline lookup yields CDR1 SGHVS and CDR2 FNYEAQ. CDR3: CASSFYRGDTQYF. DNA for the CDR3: TGTGCCAGCAGCTTTTACAGGGGAGATACGCAGTATTTT.

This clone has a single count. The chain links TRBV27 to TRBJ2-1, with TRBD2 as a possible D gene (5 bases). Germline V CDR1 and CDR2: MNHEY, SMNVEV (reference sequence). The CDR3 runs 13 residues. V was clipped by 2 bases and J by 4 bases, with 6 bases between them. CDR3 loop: CASSLAGYNEQFF. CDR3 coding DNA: TGTGCCAGCAGTTTAGCGGGTTACAATGAGCAGTTCTTC.

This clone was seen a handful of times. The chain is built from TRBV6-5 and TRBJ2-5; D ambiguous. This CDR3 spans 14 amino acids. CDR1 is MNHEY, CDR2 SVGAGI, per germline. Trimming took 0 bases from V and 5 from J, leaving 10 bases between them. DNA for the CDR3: TGTGCCAGCAGTTACTCGAGGTTTCGGGAGACCCAGTACTTC. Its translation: CASSYSRFRETQYF.

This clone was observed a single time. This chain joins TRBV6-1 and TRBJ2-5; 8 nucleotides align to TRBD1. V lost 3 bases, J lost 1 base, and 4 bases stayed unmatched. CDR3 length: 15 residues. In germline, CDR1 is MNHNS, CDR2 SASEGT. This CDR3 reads CASSEGQASQETQYF. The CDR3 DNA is TGTGCCAGCAGTGAGGGACAGGCCAGCCAAGAGACCCAGTACTTC.

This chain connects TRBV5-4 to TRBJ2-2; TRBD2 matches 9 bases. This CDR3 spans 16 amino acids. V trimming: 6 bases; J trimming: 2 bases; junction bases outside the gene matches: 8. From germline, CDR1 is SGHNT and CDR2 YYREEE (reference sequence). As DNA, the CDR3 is TGTGCCAGCACCGATAGCGGGGGCGACAACACCGGGGAGCTGTTTTTT. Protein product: CASTDSGGDNTGELFF.

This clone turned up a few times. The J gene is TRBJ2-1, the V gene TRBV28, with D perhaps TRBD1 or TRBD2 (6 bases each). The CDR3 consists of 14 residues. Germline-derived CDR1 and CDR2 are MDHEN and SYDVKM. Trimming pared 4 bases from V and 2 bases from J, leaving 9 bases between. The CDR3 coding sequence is TGTGCCAGCAGTTGGGGGGCGGCCTACAATGAGCAGTTCTTC. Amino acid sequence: CASSWGAAYNEQFF. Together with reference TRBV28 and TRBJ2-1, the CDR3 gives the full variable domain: DVKVTQSSRYLVKRTGEKVFLECVQDMDHENMFWYRQDPGLGLRLIYFSYDVKMKEKGDIPEGYSVSREKKERFSLILESASTNQTSMYLCASSWGAAYNEQFFGPGTRLTVL.

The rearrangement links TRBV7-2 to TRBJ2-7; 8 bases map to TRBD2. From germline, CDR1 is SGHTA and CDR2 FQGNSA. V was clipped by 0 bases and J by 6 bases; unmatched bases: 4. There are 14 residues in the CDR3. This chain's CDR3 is CASSLAGTSREQYF. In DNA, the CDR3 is TGTGCCAGCAGCTTAGCGGGGACTAGTCGCGAGCAGTACTTC.

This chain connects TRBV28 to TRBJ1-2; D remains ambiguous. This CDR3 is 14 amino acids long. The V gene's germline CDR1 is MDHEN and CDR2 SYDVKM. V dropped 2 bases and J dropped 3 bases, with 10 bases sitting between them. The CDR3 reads CASSLAGGDYGYTF. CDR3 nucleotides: TGTGCCAGCAGTTTAGCGGGCGGGGACTATGGCTACACCTTC.

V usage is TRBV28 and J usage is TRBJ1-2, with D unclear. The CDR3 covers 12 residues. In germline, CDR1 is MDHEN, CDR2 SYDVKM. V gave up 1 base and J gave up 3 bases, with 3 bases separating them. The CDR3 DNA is TGTGCCAGCAGTTTATTGGACTATGGCTACACCTTC. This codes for CASSLLDYGYTF.

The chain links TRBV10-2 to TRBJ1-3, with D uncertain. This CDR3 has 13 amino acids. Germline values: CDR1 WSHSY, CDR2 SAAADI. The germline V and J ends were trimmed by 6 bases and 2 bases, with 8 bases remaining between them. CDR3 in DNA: TGCGCCAGCAGGGAGGACCCTGGAAACACCATATATTTT. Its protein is CASREDPGNTIYF.

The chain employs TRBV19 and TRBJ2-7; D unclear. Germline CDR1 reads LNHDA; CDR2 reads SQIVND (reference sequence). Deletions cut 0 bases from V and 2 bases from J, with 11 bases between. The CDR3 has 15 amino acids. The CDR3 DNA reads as TGTGCCAGTAGTATAGAGAACAGCAAGACCTACGAGCAGTACTTC. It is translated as CASSIENSKTYEQYF.

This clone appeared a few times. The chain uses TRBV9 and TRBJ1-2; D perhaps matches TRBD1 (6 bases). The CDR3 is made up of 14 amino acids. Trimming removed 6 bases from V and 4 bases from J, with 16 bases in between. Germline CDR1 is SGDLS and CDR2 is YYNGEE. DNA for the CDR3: TGTGCCAGCACCAAAACCCCGGACAGCTATGGCTACACCTTC. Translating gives CASTKTPDSYGYTF.

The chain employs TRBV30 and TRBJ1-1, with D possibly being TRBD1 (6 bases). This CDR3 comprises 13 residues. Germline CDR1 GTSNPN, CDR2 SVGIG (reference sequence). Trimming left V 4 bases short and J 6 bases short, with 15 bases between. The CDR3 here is CAWTVGAHAEAFF. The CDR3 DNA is TGTGCCTGGACTGTGGGGGCCCACGCTGAAGCTTTCTTT. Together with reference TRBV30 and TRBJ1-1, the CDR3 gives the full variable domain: SQTIHQWPATLVQPVGSPLSLECTVEGTSNPNLYWYRQAAGRGLQLLFYSVGIGQISSEVPQNLSASRPQDRQFILSSKKLLLSDSGFYLCAWTVGAHAEAFFGQGTRLTVV.